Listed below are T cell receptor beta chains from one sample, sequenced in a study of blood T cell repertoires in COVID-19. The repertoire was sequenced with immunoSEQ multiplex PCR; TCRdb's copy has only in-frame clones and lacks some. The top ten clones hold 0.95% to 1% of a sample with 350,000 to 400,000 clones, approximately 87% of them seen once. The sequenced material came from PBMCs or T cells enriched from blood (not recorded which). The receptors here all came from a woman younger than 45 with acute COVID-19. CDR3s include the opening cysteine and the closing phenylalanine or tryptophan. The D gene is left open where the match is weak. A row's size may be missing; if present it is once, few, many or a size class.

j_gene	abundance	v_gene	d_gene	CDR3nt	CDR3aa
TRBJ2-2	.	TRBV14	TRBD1	TGTGCCAGCAGCCAAGATGGCGGCGTGACAGGGGGTACCGGGGAGCTGTTTTTT	CASSQDGGVTGGTGELFF
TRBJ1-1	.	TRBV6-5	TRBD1	TGTGCCAGCAGTTACGGAAGGGGGCTCACTGAAGCTTTCTTT	CASSYGRGLTEAFF
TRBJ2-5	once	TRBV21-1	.	TGTGCCAGCCCAGGACTAGCTCAAGAGACCCAGTACTTC	CASPGLAQETQYF
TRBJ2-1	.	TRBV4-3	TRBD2	TGCGCCAGCAGCCAAAATAGCGGGGGGGCCAACAATGAGCAGTTCTTC	CASSQNSGGANNEQFF
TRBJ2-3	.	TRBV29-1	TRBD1	TGCAGCGTAACCGGGACAGGGGGCACAGATACGCAGTATTTT	CSVTGTGGTDTQYF
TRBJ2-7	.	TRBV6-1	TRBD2	TGTGCCAGCAGTGAATCTAGGGGGACTAGCTACGAGCAGTACTTC	CASSESRGTSYEQYF
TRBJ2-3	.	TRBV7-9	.	TGTGCCAGCAGCCCGGAGGCAGATACGCAGTATTTT	CASSPEADTQYF
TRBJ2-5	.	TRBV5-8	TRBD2	TGTGCCAGCAGCTTGGGCAGGACTAGCGGGGGCGGCGAGACCCAGTACTTC	CASSLGRTSGGGETQYF
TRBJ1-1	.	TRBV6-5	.	TGTGCCAGCCGGAATTCCCAGGGGTGGGCTTTCTTT	CASRNSQGWAFF
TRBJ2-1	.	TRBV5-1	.	TGCGCCAGCATGTCGACAGCTATCTACAATGAGCAGTTCTTC	CASMSTAIYNEQFF
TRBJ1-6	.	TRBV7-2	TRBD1	TGTGCCAGCAGCTTAGTGGCTGGCGGGCAGGGGGGTTCACCCCTCCACTTT	CASSLVAGGQGGSPLHF
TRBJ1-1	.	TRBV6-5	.	TGTGCCAGCAGTTACGGGGGGGCTAAGACTGAAGCTTTCTTT	CASSYGGAKTEAFF
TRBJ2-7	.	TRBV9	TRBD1	TGTGCCAGCAGCAAACAACAGGGGTCGGGCGAGCAGTACTTC	CASSKQQGSGEQYF
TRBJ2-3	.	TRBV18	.	TGTGCCAGCTCCCCAGCGATGACAGATACGCAGTATTTT	CASSPAMTDTQYF
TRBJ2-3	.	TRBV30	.	TGTGCCTGGAGTGGATTAGCGATTCCCACAGATACGCAGTATTTT	CAWSGLAIPTDTQYF
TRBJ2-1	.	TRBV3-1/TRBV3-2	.	TGTGCCAGCAGCCAAGCGGCGGGGGAGCAGTTCTTC	CASSQAAGEQFF
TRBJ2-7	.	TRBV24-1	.	TGTGCCACCAGTGATTCAAGCAGGGAAGGCGAGCAGTACTTC	CATSDSSREGEQYF
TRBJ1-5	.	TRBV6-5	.	TGTGCCAGCAGCCTCGGACAGCCTAGCAATCAGCCCCAGCATTTT	CASSLGQPSNQPQHF
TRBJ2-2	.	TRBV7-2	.	TGTGCCAGCAGCCGCCGGGTCTCGAACACCGGGGAGCTGTTTTTT	CASSRRVSNTGELFF
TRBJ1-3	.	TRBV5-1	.	TGCGCCAGCAGCTTATTTCAGGGTTACCCTGGAAACACCATATATTTT	CASSLFQGYPGNTIYF
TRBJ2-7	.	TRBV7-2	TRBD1	TGTGCCAGCAGCTTCGGGGACAGGGGGCACGAGCAGTACTTC	CASSFGDRGHEQYF
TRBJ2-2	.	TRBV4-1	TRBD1	TGCGCCAGCAGCCAATCCCCAGGGACAGGGCGGATCCTCACCGGGGAGCTGTTTTTT	CASSQSPGTGRILTGELFF
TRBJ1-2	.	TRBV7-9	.	TGTGCCAGCAGCTCCCCGGTAGAGGGAGGCTACACCTTC	CASSSPVEGGYTF
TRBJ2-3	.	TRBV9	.	TGTGCCAGCAGCGTAGAAGGGGCGGCAGTACGCACAGATACGCAGTATTTT	CASSVEGAAVRTDTQYF
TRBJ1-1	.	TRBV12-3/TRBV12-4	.	TGTGCCAGCAGTTTATTCGGGGACACTGAAGCTTTCTTT	CASSLFGDTEAFF
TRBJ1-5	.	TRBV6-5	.	TGTGCCAGCAGTTACTGGCAGGGCGGTCAGCCCCAGCATTTT	CASSYWQGGQPQHF
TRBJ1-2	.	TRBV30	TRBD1	TGTGCCTGGATTCGGACCGGGACAGCCTATGGCTACACCTTC	CAWIRTGTAYGYTF
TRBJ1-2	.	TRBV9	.	TGTGCCAGCAGCGACATCCCCCTAGCGGGCGGCTACACCTTC	CASSDIPLAGGYTF
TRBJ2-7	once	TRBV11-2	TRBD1	TGTGCCAGCAGCTCTTACAGGGGGCCCTCCTACGAGCAGTACTTC	CASSSYRGPSYEQYF
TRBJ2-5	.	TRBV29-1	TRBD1	TGCAGCGTTATAACAGGGGGTGGGAAGACCCAGTACTTC	CSVITGGGKTQYF
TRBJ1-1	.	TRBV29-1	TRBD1	TGCAGCGTTGTGATCCGACAGGGGACTGAAGCTTTCTTT	CSVVIRQGTEAFF
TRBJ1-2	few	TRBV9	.	TGTGCCAGCAGCCTTTGGGGGGGACTCTATGGCTACACCTTC	CASSLWGGLYGYTF
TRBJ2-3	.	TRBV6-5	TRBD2	TGTGCCAGCAGTTACCTAGCGGGCTCCACAGATACGCAGTATTTT	CASSYLAGSTDTQYF
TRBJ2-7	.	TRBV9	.	TGTGCCAGCAGCGTAGCGGGGGGCCAGTACGAGCAGTACTTC	CASSVAGGQYEQYF
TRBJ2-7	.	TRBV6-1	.	TGTGCCAGCAGTGACGGGTTCCCCTACGAGCAGTACTTC	CASSDGFPYEQYF
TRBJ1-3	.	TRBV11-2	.	TGTGCCAGCAGCTATGCCGCGGTGGGAAACACCATATATTTT	CASSYAAVGNTIYF
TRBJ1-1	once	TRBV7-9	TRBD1	TGTGCCAGCAGCCCGCCGGGACAGGGGGCGTTAGCTTTCTTT	CASSPPGQGALAFF
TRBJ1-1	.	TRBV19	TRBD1	TGTGCCAGTAGTCGGACAGGCTATCGAGACACTGAAGCTTTCTTT	CASSRTGYRDTEAFF
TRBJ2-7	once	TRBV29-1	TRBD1	TGCAGCGTGAGACAGGGGGCCGGAATTGGCGAGCAGTACTTC	CSVRQGAGIGEQYF
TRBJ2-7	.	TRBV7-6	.	TGTGCCAGCAGCTTAGGTTCGGGAGTCCGCAACCCCTACGAGCAGTACTTC	CASSLGSGVRNPYEQYF
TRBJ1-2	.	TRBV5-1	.	TGCGCCAGCAGCTCATACAGGGACGGCTACACCTTC	CASSSYRDGYTF